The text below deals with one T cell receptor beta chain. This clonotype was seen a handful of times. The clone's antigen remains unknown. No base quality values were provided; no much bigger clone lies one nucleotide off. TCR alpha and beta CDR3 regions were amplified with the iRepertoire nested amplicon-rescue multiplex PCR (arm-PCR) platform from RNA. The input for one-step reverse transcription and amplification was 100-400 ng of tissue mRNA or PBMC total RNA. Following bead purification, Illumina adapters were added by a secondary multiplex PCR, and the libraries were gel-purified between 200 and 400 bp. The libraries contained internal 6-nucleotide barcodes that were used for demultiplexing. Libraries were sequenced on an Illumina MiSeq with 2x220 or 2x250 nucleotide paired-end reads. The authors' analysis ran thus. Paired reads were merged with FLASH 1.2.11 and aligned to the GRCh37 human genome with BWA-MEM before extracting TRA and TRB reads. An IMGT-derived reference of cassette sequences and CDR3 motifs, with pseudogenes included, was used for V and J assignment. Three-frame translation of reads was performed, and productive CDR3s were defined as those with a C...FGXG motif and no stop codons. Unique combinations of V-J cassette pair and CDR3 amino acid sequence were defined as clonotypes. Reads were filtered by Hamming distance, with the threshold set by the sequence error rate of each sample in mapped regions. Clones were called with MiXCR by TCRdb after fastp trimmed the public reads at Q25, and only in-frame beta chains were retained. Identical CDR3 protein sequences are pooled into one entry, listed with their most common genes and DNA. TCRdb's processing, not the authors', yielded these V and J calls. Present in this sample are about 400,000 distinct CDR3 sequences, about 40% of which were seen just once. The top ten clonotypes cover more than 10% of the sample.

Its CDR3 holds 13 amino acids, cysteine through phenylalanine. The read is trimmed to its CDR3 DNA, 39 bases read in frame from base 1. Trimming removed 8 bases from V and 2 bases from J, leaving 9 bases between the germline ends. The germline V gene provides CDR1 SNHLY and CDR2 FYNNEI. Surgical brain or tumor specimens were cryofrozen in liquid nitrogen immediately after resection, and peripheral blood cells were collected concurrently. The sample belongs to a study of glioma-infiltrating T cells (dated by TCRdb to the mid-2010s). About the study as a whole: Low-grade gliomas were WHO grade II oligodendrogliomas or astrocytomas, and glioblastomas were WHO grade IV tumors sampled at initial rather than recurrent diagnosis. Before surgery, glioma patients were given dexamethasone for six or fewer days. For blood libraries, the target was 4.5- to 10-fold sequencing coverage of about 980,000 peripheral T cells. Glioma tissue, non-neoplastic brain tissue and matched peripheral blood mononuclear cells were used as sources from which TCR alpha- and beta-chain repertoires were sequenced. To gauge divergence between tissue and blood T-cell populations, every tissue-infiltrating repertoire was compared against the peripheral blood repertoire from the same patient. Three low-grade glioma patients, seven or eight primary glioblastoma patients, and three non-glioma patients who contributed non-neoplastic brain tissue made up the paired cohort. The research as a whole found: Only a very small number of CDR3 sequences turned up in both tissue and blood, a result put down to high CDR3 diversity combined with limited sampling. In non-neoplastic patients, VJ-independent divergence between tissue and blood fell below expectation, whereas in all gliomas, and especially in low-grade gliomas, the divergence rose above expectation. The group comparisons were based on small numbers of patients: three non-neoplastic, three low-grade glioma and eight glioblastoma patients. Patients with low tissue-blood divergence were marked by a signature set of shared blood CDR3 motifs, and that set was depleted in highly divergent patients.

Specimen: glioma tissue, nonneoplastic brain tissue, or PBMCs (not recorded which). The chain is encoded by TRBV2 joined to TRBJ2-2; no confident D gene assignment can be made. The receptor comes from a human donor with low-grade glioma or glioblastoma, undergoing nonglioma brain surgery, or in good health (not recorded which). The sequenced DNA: TGTGCCAGCTCTACAATAAACACCGGGGAGCTGTTTTTT. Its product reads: CASSTINTGELFF.